The 27 T cell receptor beta chains below all came from one sample that was sequenced in a study of T cell responses to AZD1222 COVID-19 vaccine. Assay used: immunoSEQ multiplex PCR; TCRdb lists only in-frame clones, some missing. This sample has some 170,000 clones, with about 89% found just once. The sequenced sample was peripheral blood, obtained on day 0 of AZD1222 vaccination. Receptors were obtained from an adult in good health.

The V and J genes are TRBV24-1 and TRBJ2-3; 11 nucleotides line up with TRBD2. Germline V gives CDR1 KGHDR, CDR2 SFDVKD. The CDR3 is made up of 16 amino acids. With V trimmed by 4 bases and J by 4 bases, 6 bases remained unmatched. The CDR3, as DNA: TGTGCCACCAGTGACGCAACTAGCGGGAGATCAGATACGCAGTATTTT. Its translation is CATSDATSGRSDTQYF.

The chain recombines TRBV5-4 with TRBJ1-5, with unresolved D. The CDR3 has 15 amino acids. Germline V gene sequence: CDR1 SGHNT, CDR2 YYREEE (reference sequence). The V and J ends lost 0 bases and 3 bases respectively, with 10 bases between them. The CDR3 here is CASSLDAGPNQPQHF. The CDR3 DNA is TGTGCCAGCAGCTTGGACGCGGGTCCCAATCAGCCCCAGCATTTT.

The chain employs TRBV5-6 and TRBJ1-1; no firm D call. The CDR3 loop spans 16 amino acids. V shed 1 base and J shed 1 base, with 14 bases lying between them. Germline CDR1 and CDR2: SGHDT and YYEEEE. The CDR3 coding sequence is TGTGCCAGCAGCTTGCCCAGAAGTCACTGGAACACTGAAGCTTTCTTT. This translates into CASSLPRSHWNTEAFF.

The chain joins TRBV4-3 to TRBJ1-4; TRBD1 agrees at 8 bases. J was trimmed by 6 bases and V by 0 bases; bases with no gene match: 9. This CDR3 is built from 17 residues. CDR1 and CDR2 from the germline V gene are LGHNA and YSLEER. CDR3 region: CASSQESPGTGYEKLFF. Here the CDR3 DNA reads TGCGCCAGCAGCCAAGAGAGTCCGGGGACAGGTTATGAAAAACTGTTTTTT.

CDR3 coding DNA: TGTGCCAGCAGCCCAGGACAGTCCTACGAGCAGTACTTC. It translates to CASSPGQSYEQYF. The gene calls are TRBV5-6 and TRBJ2-7; perhaps TRBD1 as D (6 bases). V lost 4 bases to trimming and J lost 1 base, with 9 bases between them. The CDR3 loop spans 13 amino acids. Germline V gives CDR1 SGHDT, CDR2 YYEEEE.

This clone occurred once. The chain carries TRBV4-2 and TRBJ2-2, with 7 bases matching TRBD1. Unmatched junction bases numbered 5, after V lost 1 base and J lost 0 bases. CDR1 and CDR2 (germline): LGHNA, YNFKEQ. This CDR3 spans 17 amino acids. The DNA of the CDR3 is TGTGCCAGCAGCCAAGCCCACGGGACAGCGAACACCGGGGAGCTGTTTTTT. Its protein product is CASSQAHGTANTGELFF.

The count of this clone is one. This rearrangement joins TRBV19 to TRBJ1-5, with D perhaps TRBD1 (6 bases). V shed 7 bases and J shed 7 bases, with 20 bases lying between them. Germline CDR1 and CDR2: LNHDA and SQIVND (reference sequence). The CDR3 has 15 residues. In DNA form, the CDR3 reads TGTGCCAGTACCCCCAAACTGGGGGCTCGGCAGCCCCAGCATTTT. Translated, it gives CASTPKLGARQPQHF.

A few counts support this clone. The chain carries TRBV6-5 and TRBJ2-2; no clear D gene. The CDR3 covers 12 residues. V lost 8 bases, J lost 2 bases, and 6 bases lay in between. The germline gives CDR1 MNHEY, CDR2 SVGAGI. The CDR3 region is CASRSNTGELFF. The CDR3 nucleotides read TGTGCCAGCCGATCAAACACCGGGGAGCTGTTTTTT.

This clone was picked up a small number of times. Distinct nucleotide sequences in the sample also encode this CDR3. The chain joins TRBV24-1 to TRBJ1-2, with TRBD1 identical over 10 bases. This CDR3 comprises 15 residues. From germline, CDR1 is KGHDR and CDR2 SFDVKD. Trimming cost V 3 bases and J 2 bases; bases outside gene matches: 2. The CDR3 DNA is TGTGCCACCAGTGATCCGGGACAGGGGAACTATGGCTACACCTTC. As protein: CATSDPGQGNYGYTF.

The chain has TRBV11-2 and TRBJ1-3; D may be TRBD1 (5 bases). Looked up from germline, CDR1 is SGHAT and CDR2 is FQNNGV. V dropped 5 bases and J dropped 2 bases, with 10 bases sitting between them. The CDR3 is made up of 14 amino acids. CDR3 sequence reads: CASSQNRPGNTIYF. CDR3 nucleotide sequence: TGTGCCAGCAGCCAGAACAGGCCTGGAAACACCATATATTTT.

V gene TRBV7-9 combines with J gene TRBJ1-1, with a possible D match to TRBD1 (6 bases). Trimming pared 0 bases from V and 10 bases from J, leaving 12 bases between. CDR3 size: 13 residues. The V gene's germline CDR1 is SEHNR and CDR2 FQNEAQ (reference sequence). CDR3 sequence (DNA): TGTGCCAGCAGCTTAGCCGGACAGCCGACAGCTTTCTTT. It is translated as CASSLAGQPTAFF.

This clone was seen once. The rearrangement joins TRBV6-5 to TRBJ1-5; no clear D gene. Per the germline V gene, CDR1 is MNHEY and CDR2 is SVGAGI. Trimming cost V 8 bases and J 1 base, with 9 bases left between them. This CDR3 region has 13 residues. The CDR3 DNA reads TGTGCCAGCTGGCAGGAAAGCAATCAGCCCCAGCATTTT. It is translated as CASWQESNQPQHF.

CDR3 in amino acids: CASSRQETANTEAFF. The CDR3 DNA sequence: TGTGCCAGCAGCCGCCAAGAGACAGCGAACACTGAAGCTTTCTTT. The V and J genes are TRBV2 and TRBJ1-1; D is perhaps TRBD1 (5 bases). V was clipped by 6 bases and J by 1 base, with 15 bases between them. This CDR3 region has 15 residues. Germline V gene data show CDR1 as SNHLY and CDR2 as FYNNEI.

The gene calls are TRBV5-4 and TRBJ2-5, with D possibly matching TRBD1 (6 bases). The CDR3 totals 15 residues. The germline CDR1 and CDR2 sequences are SGHNT and YYREEE (reference sequence). V was shortened by 5 bases and J by 1 base, with 15 bases between the two germline ends. Here the CDR3 reads CASSTSGQFQETQYF. For the CDR3, the DNA is TGTGCCAGCAGTACCTCCGGACAGTTCCAAGAGACCCAGTACTTC.

Only one count was recorded for this clone. The gene calls are TRBV7-6 and TRBJ1-5; 7 bases are a match to TRBD1. Germline values: CDR1 SGHVS, CDR2 FNYEAQ. The CDR3 sequence is 16 residues long. Losses at the gene ends were 1 base for V and 4 bases for J; bases not matched to a gene: 7. As DNA, the CDR3 is TGTGCCAGCAGCTTAGGGTCGGGGGACAGTAATCAGCCCCAGCATTTT. Residues: CASSLGSGDSNQPQHF.

The rearrangement uses TRBV18 and TRBJ1-2, with D possibly matching TRBD1 (5 bases). With 6 bases removed from V and 8 bases from J, the gap between germline ends came to 19 bases. CDR3 size: 14 residues. Germline V gene lookup returns CDR1 KGHSH and CDR2 LQKENI. CDR3: CASSELGWGRGYTF. In DNA form, the CDR3 reads TGTGCCAGCTCCGAACTCGGTTGGGGACGGGGCTACACCTTC.

The chain couples TRBV30 to TRBJ1-5, with D uncertain. Looked up from germline, CDR1 is GTSNPN and CDR2 is SVGIG (reference sequence). V lost 0 bases and J 7 bases, leaving 10 bases between the germline ends. The length of the CDR3 is 13 residues. The CDR3 region is CAWSVRKEQPQHF. The DNA for the CDR3 is TGTGCCTGGAGTGTACGAAAGGAACAGCCCCAGCATTTT.

The V call is TRBV7-9, the J call TRBJ2-2; D is perhaps TRBD1 (5 bases). This CDR3 is built from 16 residues. V was shortened by 5 bases and J by 2 bases, with 15 bases between the two germline ends. Germline CDR1 and CDR2: SEHNR and FQNEAQ (reference sequence). The CDR3 is CASSRLGLTNTGELFF. The CDR3 nucleotides are TGTGCCAGCAGCCGACTGGGGCTTACAAACACCGGGGAGCTGTTTTTT.

This clone occurred once. The chain employs TRBV7-6 and TRBJ2-2; TRBD2 agrees at 14 bases. The CDR3 sequence is 17 residues long. The ends lost 5 bases at V and 5 bases at J; junction bases unmatched: 7. Germline V gene sequence: CDR1 SGHVS, CDR2 FNYEAQ. The CDR3 sequence is CASSLGLAGGLTGELFF. CDR3 DNA sequence: TGTGCCAGCAGCCTCGGACTAGCGGGAGGTCTAACCGGGGAGCTGTTTTTT.

The chain carries TRBV29-1 and TRBJ2-7; no clear D gene. Trimming shortened V by 2 bases and J by 3 bases, and 8 bases separated the two germline ends. Germline V gives CDR1 SQVTM, CDR2 ANQGSEA. This CDR3 is 12 amino acids long. The CDR3 bases are TGCAGCGTTGAAACAGACCTCTACGAGCAGTACTTC. Protein product: CSVETDLYEQYF.

This chain connects TRBV4-3 to TRBJ2-7; possible D gene TRBD1, 6 bases. This CDR3 comprises 15 residues. The V end lost 2 bases, the J end lost 2 bases, and 13 bases lay between the germline ends. Germline assignment: CDR1 LGHNA and CDR2 YSLEER. The CDR3 bases are TGCGCCAGCAGCCAACTGACAGGCACTGCCTACGAGCAGTACTTC. This sequence encodes CASSQLTGTAYEQYF.

This clone has only a few counts. The chain is built from TRBV4-1 and TRBJ1-5, with 9 bases aligning to TRBD1. The CDR3 contains 13 residues. Germline assignment: CDR1 MGHRA and CDR2 YSYEKL. After removal of 4 bases from V and 7 bases from J, the junction contained 2 bases not matched to a gene. In nucleotides, the CDR3 is TGCGCCAGCAGCCGGGACAGGGTACAGCCCCAGCATTTT. Translating gives CASSRDRVQPQHF.

The J gene is TRBJ1-2, the V gene TRBV28; weak D call: TRBD1 (6 bases). Trimming removed 5 bases from V and 6 bases from J, with 16 bases in between. This CDR3 is built from 14 residues. Per the germline V gene, CDR1 is MDHEN and CDR2 is SYDVKM. The CDR3 reads CASSPPNRVDGYTF. The CDR3 DNA is TGTGCCAGCAGTCCCCCCAACAGGGTTGATGGCTACACCTTC.

The chain joins TRBV5-1 to TRBJ1-1; 9 nucleotides align to TRBD1. The trim removed 2 bases at V and 5 bases at J, leaving 7 bases unmatched. Looked up from germline, CDR1 is SGHRS and CDR2 is YFSETQ. There are 15 residues in the CDR3. Here the CDR3 reads CASSLQGAGVTEAFF. The CDR3 region has the DNA TGCGCCAGCAGCTTACAGGGGGCAGGTGTGACTGAAGCTTTCTTT.

The chain is built from TRBV7-2 and TRBJ2-3; 8 positions match TRBD2. This CDR3 has 17 amino acids. Germline lookup yields CDR1 SGHTA and CDR2 FQGNSA. V shed 1 base and J 2 bases; nucleotides not matched to a gene: 8. Here the CDR3 reads CASSLEGSGSYTDTQYF. The CDR3 DNA reads as TGTGCCAGCAGCTTAGAAGGGAGCGGGAGCTACACAGATACGCAGTATTTT.

The chain carries TRBV19 and TRBJ1-1; D unresolved. CDR3 length: 14 residues. Trimming took off 1 base at V and 3 bases at J, with 9 bases between the two ends. The germline V gene has CDR1 LNHDA and CDR2 SQIVND (reference sequence). In DNA, the CDR3 is TGTGCCAGTAGTATAGGGGCCGGCCACACTGAAGCTTTCTTT. Translation: CASSIGAGHTEAFF.

The gene calls are TRBV27 and TRBJ1-4; perhaps TRBD1 as D (5 bases). CDR3 size: 14 residues. CDR1 MNHEY and CDR2 SMNVEV come from the germline V gene (reference sequence). Trimming left V 5 bases short and J 8 bases short, with 15 bases between. As DNA, the CDR3 is TGTGCCAGCAGTCGGCGGGAGGGGAGAGAAAAACTGTTTTTT. Its translation: CASSRREGREKLFF.